The sequence of this T cell receptor (beta chain) was determined in a study of post-analysis software for immune sequencing data. About the research overall: The courses of disease that were included comprised relapsing-remitting, secondary progressive and progressive-relapsing multiple sclerosis. Overall study findings and caveats: Relative to controls, patients with multiple sclerosis showed significantly lower normalized Chao1 diversity. Patients had higher frequencies than controls of a few TRBV segments, including TRBV5-6, TRBV5-1 and TRBV20-1.

Tagging with unique molecular identifiers was a feature of the TCR beta cDNA libraries. Between 1 and 10 million T cells gave rise to roughly 0.5 million cDNA molecules. TCRdb reprocessed the PCR reads with MiXCR, giving one entry per CDR3 protein. The table has hundreds of thousands of distinct CDR3 sequences, approximately 53% seen once. Worth noting for this clonotype: Its target is not known.

CDR3 length: 14 residues. Per the germline V gene, CDR1 is SEHNR and CDR2 is FQNEAQ (reference sequence). V was cut by 0 bases and J by 10 bases, with 13 bases left in between. This receptor was identified in a girl between 5 and 17 years old with multiple sclerosis. V is TRBV7-9 and J is TRBJ2-1; D is unresolved. The specimen sequenced was blood. For the CDR3, the DNA is TGTGCCAGCAGCTTAGCTTTCGTGGACCACGAGCAGTTCTTC. This codes for CASSLAFVDHEQFF. The full variable domain, in which reference TRBV7-9 and TRBJ2-1 provide the parts outside the CDR3, is DTGVSQNPRHKITKRGQNVTFRCDPISEHNRLYWYRQTLGQGPEFLTYFQNEAQLEKSRLLSDRFSAERPKGSFSTLEIQRTEQGDSAMYLCASSLAFVDHEQFFGPGTRLTVL.